The T cell receptor beta chain under discussion was sequenced for a study of blood T cell repertoires in COVID-19. The length of the CDR3 is 14 residues. V shed 3 bases and J shed 11 bases, with 22 bases lying between them. Per the germline V gene, CDR1 is DFQATT and CDR2 is SNEGSKA (reference sequence). Sequencing used immunoSEQ multiplex PCR; TCRdb keeps in-frame clones, though not all of them. The sample lists 150,000 or so clones, around 89% occurring once. V gene TRBV20-1 combines with J gene TRBJ1-1; D not certain. Sequencing was performed on peripheral blood. The clonotype originates from a man between 60 and 75 years old with acute or convalescent COVID-19. Written as DNA, the CDR3 is TGCAGTGCTAGTGCCGGACTATCACCCCTCGGGGCTTTCTTT. As protein: CSASAGLSPLGAFF.